A single sample is the source of the 12 T cell receptor beta chains below, sequenced in a study of metastatic and nonmetastatic thyroid tumors (dated by TCRdb to 2020 to 2022). No treatment had been received by any patient before thyroid surgery. The library was produced with PCR. Reads for this sample came from an Illumina HiSeq 4000. Clones were called with MiXCR by TCRdb after fastp trimmed the public reads at Q25, and only in-frame beta chains were retained. This sample lists about 34,000 clones; roughly 35% were detected once. The ten largest clones take up 22% of the sample. Sequenced material: tumor tissue. The receptor source for this set is a female donor with papillary thyroid cancer or a benign thyroid nodule (not recorded which). Some clones in this sample may be carry-over from other donors' samples.

V is TRBV4-3 and J is TRBJ2-7, with TRBD2 matching 10 bases. Germline-derived CDR1 and CDR2 are LGHNA and YSLEER. With V trimmed by 1 base and J by 4 bases, 1 base remained unmatched. CDR3 size: 14 residues. Here the CDR3 reads CASSQGLAGYEQYF. CDR3 DNA sequence: TGCGCCAGCAGCCAAGGACTAGCGGGTTACGAGCAGTACTTC.

The chain has TRBV19 and TRBJ1-2; TRBD1 agrees at 9 bases. The germline V gene has CDR1 LNHDA and CDR2 SQIVND (reference sequence). The CDR3 has 16 residues. With V trimmed by 3 bases and J by 2 bases, 7 bases remained unmatched. The chain's CDR3 is CASSIDGQGWNYGYTF. The CDR3 DNA reads as TGTGCCAGTAGTATCGACGGACAGGGGTGGAACTATGGCTACACCTTC.

The chain couples TRBV6-1 to TRBJ1-2, with D uncertain. Trimming took 3 bases from V and 8 from J, leaving 13 bases between them. There are 13 residues in the CDR3. The V gene's germline CDR1 is MNHNS and CDR2 SASEGT. The CDR3 DNA reads TGTGCCAGCAGTGACCTAGGATGGGAAGGCTACACCTTC. Amino acid sequence: CASSDLGWEGYTF.

This sequence joins TRBV9 and TRBJ1-2; 8 nucleotides align to TRBD1. CDR3 length: 13 amino acids. J lost 5 bases, V lost 2 bases, and 2 bases had no gene match. Germline CDR1 and CDR2: SGDLS and YYNGEE. The chain's CDR3 is CASSVRTGYGYTF. CDR3 coding DNA: TGTGCCAGCAGCGTGAGGACAGGGTATGGCTACACCTTC.

This clone was picked up a small number of times. The chain combines TRBV27 with TRBJ2-1; TRBD2 might be the D (5 bases). The ends were cut back, 8 bases at V and 9 bases at J, with 14 bases in the middle. This CDR3 has 12 residues. The germline V gene encodes CDR1 MNHEY and CDR2 SMNVEV (reference sequence). CDR3 DNA sequence: TGTGCCAGCGGCTCTTTCCGGGGTGAGCAGTTCTTC. Translating gives CASGSFRGEQFF.

This sequence joins TRBV5-1 and TRBJ2-7, with 7 bases identical to TRBD1. The trim removed 0 bases at V and 2 bases at J, leaving 2 bases unmatched. Germline values: CDR1 SGHRS, CDR2 YFSETQ. This CDR3 has 14 amino acids. The CDR3 DNA sequence: TGCGCCAGCAGCTTGGGGGACAGTACCTACGAGCAGTACTTC. Translation gives CASSLGDSTYEQYF.

This clone was found a few times. This sequence joins TRBV5-1 and TRBJ1-6; weak D call: TRBD1 (6 bases). In germline, CDR1 is SGHRS, CDR2 YFSETQ. This CDR3 is 13 amino acids long. Trimming left V 3 bases short and J 13 bases short, with 14 bases between. The DNA of the CDR3 is TGCGCCAGCAGCTCCGACGGGACAACCCCCCTCCACTTT. Protein: CASSSDGTTPLHF.

The chain recombines TRBV20-1 with TRBJ1-2; D is perhaps TRBD1 (6 bases). The CDR3 is 13 residues long. Trimming removed 3 bases from V and 3 bases from J, with 11 bases in between. Germline V gives CDR1 DFQATT, CDR2 SNEGSKA (reference sequence). The CDR3, as DNA: TGCAGTGCTAGCAGGGGTCGGGACTATGGCTACACCTTC. It translates to CSASRGRDYGYTF.

The V and J genes are TRBV5-1 and TRBJ1-3; no clear D gene. The V and J ends lost 4 bases and 0 bases respectively, with 14 bases between them. The CDR3 is made up of 16 amino acids. The V gene's germline CDR1 is SGHRS and CDR2 YFSETQ. The CDR3 loop is CASSIGLEFSGNTIYF. The CDR3 coding sequence is TGCGCCAGCAGCATAGGACTGGAATTCTCTGGAAACACCATATATTTT.

By sample fraction, this clone is large. This rearrangement joins TRBV6-2 or TRBV6-3 to TRBJ1-1; D not certain. Germline V lookup: CDR1 MNHEY, CDR2 SVGEGT. V was shortened by 6 bases and J by 1 base, with 15 bases between the two germline ends. This CDR3 has 15 residues. CDR3 in amino acids: CASRHFIDGNTEAFF. CDR3 sequence (DNA): TGTGCCAGCAGGCACTTCATCGACGGGAACACTGAAGCTTTCTTT.

The gene calls are TRBV6-1 and TRBJ1-1; no clear D. There are 13 residues in the CDR3. V was clipped by 6 bases and J by 5 bases, with 13 bases between them. The germline V gene has CDR1 MNHNS and CDR2 SASEGT. The CDR3 coding sequence is TGTGCCAGCAGGGACCCTGTGGGGACTGAAGCTTTCTTT. Its protein product is CASRDPVGTEAFF.

This chain connects TRBV6-5 to TRBJ1-2; D is uncertain. The CDR3 consists of 15 residues. V was trimmed by 4 bases and J by 1 base, leaving 13 bases between them. Germline lookup yields CDR1 MNHEY and CDR2 SVGAGI. The CDR3: CASSSLATNNYGYTF. CDR3 sequence (DNA): TGTGCCAGCAGTTCCCTCGCGACTAATAACTATGGCTACACCTTC.